Listed below are T cell receptor beta chains from one sample, sequenced in a study of vaccination and CD4 T cells after COVID-19. TCRdb called the PCR reads again in MiXCR, with one record for every CDR3 protein. The sample has tens of thousands of distinct CDR3 sequences; about 47% are singletons. Sample: CD4+ T cells from blood, taken about 7 months after SARS-CoV-2 vaccination. The receptor source for this set is a human donor who had recovered from COVID-19. Each CDR3 is given with its conserved first and last residue. A D gene is named only where the DNA matches it firmly. Size tells how often a clone was seen (once, few, many) or the class of an expanded clone, and some rows leave it out.

v_call	j_call	d_call	clone_size	cdr3_nt	cdr3_aa
TRBV20-1	TRBJ2-2	-	medium-sized	TGCAGTGCCAAAAGAGGGCATCCAGAGGTTGGGGAGCTGTTTTTT	CSAKRGHPEVGELFF
TRBV20-1	TRBJ1-2	-	-	TGCAGTGCGGATCCCAACTATGGCTACACCTTC	CSADPNYGYTF
TRBV6-1	TRBJ1-2	-	-	TGTGCCAGCCCGGGGGCGGGATATGGCTACACCTTC	CASPGAGYGYTF
TRBV20-1	TRBJ1-4	-	-	TGCAGTGCTCCGGACCTCAGACAGAACACTGCAACTAATGAAAAACTGTTTTTT	CSAPDLRQNTATNEKLFF
TRBV20-1	TRBJ1-5	TRBD1	-	TGCAGTGCAAGTGGGACAGGTGTCAATCAGCCCCAGCATTTT	CSASGTGVNQPQHF
TRBV6-2/TRBV6-3	TRBJ2-7	-	-	TGTGCCAGCAGTTACCGGGACAACTACGAGCAGTACTTC	CASSYRDNYEQYF
TRBV7-3	TRBJ1-2	-	few	TGTGCCAGCAGCTTAATGGCTGGAGCTAACTATGGCTACACCTTC	CASSLMAGANYGYTF
TRBV27	TRBJ2-1	TRBD1	few	TGTGCCAGCAGACAATCCGAACAGGGGGCGTTCTTC	CASRQSEQGAFF
TRBV6-1	TRBJ2-1	-	-	TGTGCCAGCGCTAGCGAGAACTACAATGAGCAGTTCTTC	CASASENYNEQFF
TRBV28	TRBJ2-3	TRBD2	-	TGTGCCAGCAGCCTTCTAGCGGGATCGGATACGCAGTATTTT	CASSLLAGSDTQYF
TRBV20-1	TRBJ1-5	-	-	TGCAGTGCTAGATCGGGTTGGAGAAGCAATCAGCCCCAGCATTTT	CSARSGWRSNQPQHF
TRBV7-9	TRBJ2-1	TRBD2	-	TGTGCGGCGGGAGTCACCTACAATGAGCAGTTCTTC	CAAGVTYNEQFF
TRBV27	TRBJ2-1	TRBD2	-	TGTGCCAGCAGTCAACCGGGACTAGCGGGAGGGGCTATTTTGGAGCAGTTCTTC	CASSQPGLAGGAILEQFF
TRBV20-1	TRBJ2-7	TRBD2	-	TGCAGTGCTGATGGGACTAGCGGGAGGGCCCCACAAGCCTACGAGCAGTACTTC	CSADGTSGRAPQAYEQYF
TRBV6-1	TRBJ1-2	-	-	TGTGCCAGCCGCTACGGCGCAGGGGAGGGCTATGGCTACACCTTC	CASRYGAGEGYGYTF
TRBV10-1	TRBJ2-1	TRBD2	-	TGCGCCAGCAGTGACTCTAGCGGGAGTAATGAGCAGTTCTTC	CASSDSSGSNEQFF